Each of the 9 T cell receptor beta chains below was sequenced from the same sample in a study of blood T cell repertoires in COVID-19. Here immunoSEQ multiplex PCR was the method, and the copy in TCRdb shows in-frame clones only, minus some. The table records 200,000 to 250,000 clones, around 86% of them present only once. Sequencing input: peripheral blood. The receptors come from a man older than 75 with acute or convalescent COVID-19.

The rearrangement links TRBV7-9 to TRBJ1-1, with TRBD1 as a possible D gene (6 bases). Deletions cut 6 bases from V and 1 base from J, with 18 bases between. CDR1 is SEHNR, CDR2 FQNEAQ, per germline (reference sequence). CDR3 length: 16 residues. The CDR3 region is CASSSWAGVKNTEAFF. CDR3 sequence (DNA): TGTGCCAGCAGTTCATGGGCAGGGGTCAAGAACACTGAAGCTTTCTTT.

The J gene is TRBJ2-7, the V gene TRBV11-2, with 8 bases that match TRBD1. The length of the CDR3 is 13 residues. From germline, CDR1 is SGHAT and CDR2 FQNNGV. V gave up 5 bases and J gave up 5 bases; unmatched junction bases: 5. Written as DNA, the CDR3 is TGTGCCAGCAGCCCGGGACAGGTCCACGAGCAGTACTTC. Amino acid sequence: CASSPGQVHEQYF.

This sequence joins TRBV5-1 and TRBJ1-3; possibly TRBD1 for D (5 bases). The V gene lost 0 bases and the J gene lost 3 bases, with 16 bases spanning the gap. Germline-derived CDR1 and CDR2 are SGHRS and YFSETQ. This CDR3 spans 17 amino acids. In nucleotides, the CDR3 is TGCGCCAGCAGCTTGGGGGGCCCGGGTACTGGTGGAAACACCATATATTTT. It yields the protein CASSLGGPGTGGNTIYF.

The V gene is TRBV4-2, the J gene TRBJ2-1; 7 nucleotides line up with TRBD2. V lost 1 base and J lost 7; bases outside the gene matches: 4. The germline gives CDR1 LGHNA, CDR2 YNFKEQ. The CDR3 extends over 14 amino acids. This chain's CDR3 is CASSQVREGNEQFF. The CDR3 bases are TGTGCCAGCAGCCAAGTAAGGGAGGGGAATGAGCAGTTCTTC.

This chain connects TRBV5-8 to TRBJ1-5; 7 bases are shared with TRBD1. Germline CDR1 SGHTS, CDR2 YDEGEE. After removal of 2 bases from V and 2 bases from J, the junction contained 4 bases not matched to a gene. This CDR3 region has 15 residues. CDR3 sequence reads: CASSLHRGGNQPQHF. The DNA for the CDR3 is TGTGCCAGCAGCTTACACAGGGGAGGCAATCAGCCCCAGCATTTT.

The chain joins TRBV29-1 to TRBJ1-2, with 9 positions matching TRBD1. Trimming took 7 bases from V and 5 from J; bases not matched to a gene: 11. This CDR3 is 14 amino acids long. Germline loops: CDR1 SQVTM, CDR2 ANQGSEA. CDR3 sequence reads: CSATRGQGTYGYTF. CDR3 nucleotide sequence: TGCAGCGCCACAAGGGGACAGGGAACTTATGGCTACACCTTC.

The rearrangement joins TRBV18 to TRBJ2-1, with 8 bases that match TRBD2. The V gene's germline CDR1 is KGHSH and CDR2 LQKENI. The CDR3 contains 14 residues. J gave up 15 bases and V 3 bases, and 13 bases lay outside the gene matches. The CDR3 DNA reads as TGTGCCAGCTCACCTACTAGCGGCAGGCACCCTCCGTTCTTC. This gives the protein CASSPTSGRHPPFF.

The CDR3 bases are TGTGCCAGCAGTCCGTTACAGGGGGCGGACACTGAAGCTTTCTTT. Translation gives CASSPLQGADTEAFF. V gene TRBV28 combines with J gene TRBJ1-1; TRBD1 matches at 9 bases. There are 15 residues in the CDR3. Germline V gene lookup returns CDR1 MDHEN and CDR2 SYDVKM. V shed 5 bases and J 3 bases; nucleotides not matched to a gene: 7. Drawing the rest from reference TRBV28 and TRBJ1-1, the complete variable domain is DVKVTQSSRYLVKRTGEKVFLECVQDMDHENMFWYRQDPGLGLRLIYFSYDVKMKEKGDIPEGYSVSREKKERFSLILESASTNQTSMYLCASSPLQGADTEAFFGQGTRLTVV.

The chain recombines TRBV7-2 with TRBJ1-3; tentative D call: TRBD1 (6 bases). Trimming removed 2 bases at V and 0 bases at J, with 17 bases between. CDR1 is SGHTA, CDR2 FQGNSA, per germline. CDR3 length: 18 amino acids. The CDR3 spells CASSLTPPGAHSGNTIYF. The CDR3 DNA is TGTGCCAGCAGCTTAACTCCCCCAGGGGCCCACTCTGGAAACACCATATATTTT.